This entry is about one TCR beta chain. The target antigen is unknown. In the same sample, other DNA sequences code for this CDR3. Expressed TCRB transcripts were sequenced, since all the RNA that had been isolated was reverse transcribed. TCRdb keeps only in-frame clones here, not all; method: immunoSEQ multiplex PCR. The data show 450,000 or so clones, over 9.5% seen once. The data originate from a study of beta chain features in type 1 diabetes. At the level of the study: Cell yields, age and gender were similar between patients and healthy donors. Findings and limits, study-wide: People with Type 1 diabetes carried modestly yet significantly shorter TCRB CDR3s in all four CD4+ subsets. There was no resolution here of whether HLA type influences TCRB rearrangement.

The sample was naive CD4+ T cells from blood. This clonotype was sampled from a young woman in good health.

CDR3 nucleotide sequence: TGCGCCAGCAGCCCATGGACCAGCGGGTTCCAATCCATAGATACGCAGTATTTT. Translation gives CASSPWTSGFQSIDTQYF. The V call is TRBV4-1, the J call TRBJ2-3, with a possible D match to TRBD2 (6 bases). V lost 4 bases to trimming and J lost 5 bases, with 25 bases between them. Germline-derived CDR1 and CDR2 are MGHRA and YSYEKL. This CDR3 has 18 amino acids.